The clone carrying this T cell receptor (beta chain) has only a few counts. The data originate from a study of T cells of healthy individuals. MiXCR was run by TCRdb on the 5' RACE reads, yielding one entry per CDR3 protein. The sample has 90,000 to 100,000 distinct CDR3 sequences, approximately 15% seen once. Per germline, CDR1 LGHNA and CDR2 YNFKEQ. The CDR3 is made up of 15 amino acids. V was clipped by 1 base and J by 3 bases, with 10 bases between them. The chain combines TRBV4-2 with TRBJ1-5, with TRBD1 as a possible D gene (6 bases). The sequence came from a human donor in good health. For the CDR3, the DNA is TGTGCCAGCAGCCAAGTCCAGGGGCCCAATCAGCCCCAGCATTTT. This translates into CASSQVQGPNQPQHF.